These T cell receptor beta chains were read from a single sample in a study of cytomegalovirus exposure and HLA in healthy donors. Method: immunoSEQ multiplex PCR; TCRdb's copy keeps in-frame clones and lacks some. This sample carries some 200,000 clones, approximately 70% of them seen once, and the ten largest clones take around 3%. What was sequenced was PBMCs. The receptors come from a man aged 35 to 55 in good health and CMV-seropositive. The CDR3 runs from the conserved cysteine through the conserved F or W. Fields, in order: CDR3 length, D gene, clone size, J gene, V gene, CDR3 DNA, CDR3 protein. A D gene is named only where the DNA matches it firmly. Expanded clones are given a class, and other clones once, few, many or no size at all.

13	TRBD1	-	TRBJ2-7	TRBV29-1	TGCAGCGCGGGACAGGGGACTCCCTACGAGCAGTACTTC	CSAGQGTPYEQYF
14	TRBD1	-	TRBJ2-7	TRBV19	TGTGCCAGTAGTGCGGGACAGGGACCCTACGAGCAGTACTTC	CASSAGQGPYEQYF
13	TRBD1	few	TRBJ1-1	TRBV6-5	TGTGCCAGCAGTGTCGCAGGGGGCACTGAAGCTTTCTTT	CASSVAGGTEAFF
12	-	-	TRBJ2-7	TRBV6-1	TGTGCCAGCGAAGGGGGGGGCGACGAGCAGTACTTC	CASEGGGDEQYF
13	-	-	TRBJ2-1	TRBV7-2	TGTGCCAGCAGCTTTAACTACGACAATGAGCAGTTCTTC	CASSFNYDNEQFF
13	-	few	TRBJ1-1	TRBV5-6	TGTGCCAGCCGCCTAGGCTTTACCTATGAAGCTTTCTTT	CASRLGFTYEAFF
16	TRBD1	once	TRBJ2-7	TRBV5-1	TGCGCCAGTCGGACGCATTTGGGACAGATCTCCTACGAGCAGTACTTC	CASRTHLGQISYEQYF
16	-	-	TRBJ2-5	TRBV5-4	TGTGCCAGCAGCTTGGGGTCGAAGCTAATACAAGAGACCCAGTACTTC	CASSLGSKLIQETQYF
13	-	-	TRBJ2-3	TRBV9	TGTGCCAGCAGCAGAGGGGCGGGGAGTACGCAGTATTTT	CASSRGAGSTQYF
22	TRBD1	-	TRBJ2-7	TRBV4-2	TGTGCCAGCAGCCAAGATATATCCGGACAGGGGCTTATTCCCGCTTCCTCCTACGAGCAGTACTTC	CASSQDISGQGLIPASSYEQYF
13	-	few	TRBJ1-3	TRBV7-6	TGTGCCAGCAGCTTAGCGTCGGGAAACACCATATATTTT	CASSLASGNTIYF
13	-	-	TRBJ2-5	TRBV7-3	TGTGCCAGCAGCCCAGAGGAAAAAGAGACCCAGTACTTC	CASSPEEKETQYF
15	TRBD2	once	TRBJ2-1	TRBV25-1	TGTGCCAGCAGTGATGCGGGGGGGCCCTACAATGAGCAGTTCTTC	CASSDAGGPYNEQFF
12	-	-	TRBJ2-7	TRBV25-1	TGTGCCACCCGGGCAGGGTTGTACGAGCAGTACTTC	CATRAGLYEQYF
19	TRBD1	-	TRBJ1-6	TRBV18	TGTGCCAGCTCACCCCAGGCTGGGGAGACAGGGGGCTGGATTTCACCCCTCCACTTT	CASSPQAGETGGWISPLHF
15	-	once	TRBJ2-3	TRBV5-1	TGCGCCAGCAGCCCCGGGACACCAAGCACAGATACGCAGTATTTT	CASSPGTPSTDTQYF
18	TRBD1	-	TRBJ1-1	TRBV2	TGTGCCAGCAGTGGCCGAGACAGGGGGCGCTCGGCCGACACTGAAGCTTTCTTT	CASSGRDRGRSADTEAFF
18	-	-	TRBJ2-1	TRBV12-2	TGTGCAAGTCGCTTAGGGGACCCGGGACAGGGGGTGTCCAATGAGCAGTTCTTC	CASRLGDPGQGVSNEQFF
15	TRBD1	-	TRBJ2-5	TRBV7-9	TGTGCCAGCAGCTTATTCGCGACAGGGTTAGAGACCCAGTACTTC	CASSLFATGLETQYF
16	-	-	TRBJ2-5	TRBV11-2	TGTGCCAGCAGCTTAGCCCTGGGGCAGGGTCAAGAGACCCAGTACTTC	CASSLALGQGQETQYF
14	TRBD1	-	TRBJ2-7	TRBV6-6	TGTGCCAGCAGTTACGGGACAGACAACTACGAGCAGTACTTC	CASSYGTDNYEQYF
16	TRBD2	few	TRBJ2-2	TRBV7-6	TGTGCCAGCAGCTTAGAAGCCGAGGGGAGGGGCGGGGAGCTGTTTTTT	CASSLEAEGRGGELFF
13	-	-	TRBJ2-7	TRBV18	TGTGCCAGCTCACCAAGGGGCCGGGAGGAGCAGTACTTC	CASSPRGREEQYF
16	TRBD1	few	TRBJ2-5	TRBV7-9	TGTGCCAGCAGCCCCGGGACAGGGTTAGTCACAGAGACCCAGTACTTC	CASSPGTGLVTETQYF
13	-	-	TRBJ1-1	TRBV2	TGTGCCAGCAGCCAAATGTGGGGAGGTGAAGCTTTCTTT	CASSQMWGGEAFF
15	TRBD1	-	TRBJ2-7	TRBV18	TGTGCCAGCTCACGGTATCGGGACAGGGTAGGGGAGCAGTACTTC	CASSRYRDRVGEQYF
18	TRBD1	-	TRBJ1-5	TRBV7-7	TGTGCCAGCAGCGTGGGACAGGGGATCCTTATTAGCAATCAGCCCCAGCATTTT	CASSVGQGILISNQPQHF
14	-	once	TRBJ1-5	TRBV28	TGTGCCAGCAGTTTAGCCAGATACAATCAGCCCCAGCATTTT	CASSLARYNQPQHF
15	-	-	TRBJ2-5	TRBV11-1	TGTGCCAGCAGCTCTTATGGGCAGGGACAAGAGACCCAGTACTTC	CASSSYGQGQETQYF
16	-	-	TRBJ1-5	TRBV30	TGTGCCTGGACCGCAGGACAAGCCGTATCCAATCAGCCCCAGCATTTT	CAWTAGQAVSNQPQHF
17	TRBD1	-	TRBJ2-2	TRBV7-3	TGTGCCAGCAGCGCCAGGGACAGCCCCCTGGGTCCCGGGGAGCTGTTTTTT	CASSARDSPLGPGELFF
17	-	-	TRBJ2-3	TRBV6-1	TGTGCCAGCAGTGCTCCGGGGAAGCGATGGGGCACAGATACGCAGTATTTT	CASSAPGKRWGTDTQYF